These T cell receptor beta chains were read from a single sample in a study of blood T cell repertoires in COVID-19. Profiled with immunoSEQ multiplex PCR; TCRdb holds only in-frame clones, not every one. The data contain 290,000 or so clones, 65% to 90% of them singletons. The source material was peripheral blood. The receptors stem from a man aged 50 to 59 with active or convalescent COVID-19. Both conserved end residues are part of each CDR3. Fields, in order: clone size, D gene, V gene, J gene, CDR3 protein, CDR3 DNA. D genes are given only for firm matches. Size is omitted from some rows. Given values are once, few, many or a class for expanded clones.

>NA|TRBD2|TRBV11-3|TRBJ2-7
CASSSGTSGSPPYEQYF
TGTGCCAGCAGCTCCGGGACTAGCGGGAGTCCCCCCTACGAGCAGTACTTC
>NA|NA|TRBV5-1|TRBJ1-4
CASSLEVRGDGEKLFF
TGCGCCAGCAGCTTGGAAGTGCGGGGGGATGGTGAAAAACTGTTTTTT
>NA|TRBD1|TRBV27|TRBJ1-6
CASSRRGPDSPLHF
TGTGCCAGCAGTCGCAGGGGGCCGGATTCACCCCTCCACTTT
>NA|NA|TRBV2|TRBJ1-2
CASSEDRVNYGYTF
TGTGCCAGCAGTGAAGACAGGGTCAACTATGGCTACACCTTC
>NA|TRBD2|TRBV5-3|TRBJ2-3
CARSLMQQTSGRSEDTQYF
TGTGCCAGAAGCTTGATGCAGCAGACTAGCGGGAGGTCGGAAGACACGCAGTATTTT
>NA|NA|TRBV27|TRBJ2-6
CASSLGTGLGVLTF
TGTGCCAGCAGTTTAGGAACAGGCCTCGGGGTCCTGACTTTC
>NA|TRBD1|TRBV2|TRBJ1-4
CASIYRGQVNEKLFF
TGTGCCAGCATCTACAGGGGGCAGGTTAATGAAAAACTGTTTTTT
>NA|TRBD1|TRBV6-5|TRBJ2-7
CASSRQGGAYEQYF
TGTGCCAGCAGCCGACAGGGGGGGGCCTACGAGCAGTACTTC
>NA|TRBD1|TRBV18|TRBJ1-2
CASSPLQGTQGYTF
TGTGCCAGCTCACCTTTACAGGGGACTCAGGGCTACACCTTC
>NA|TRBD1|TRBV5-1|TRBJ1-2
CASSLDRYDRGHGYTF
TGCGCCAGCAGCTTGGATAGGTATGACAGGGGGCACGGCTACACCTTC
>NA|NA|TRBV7-8|TRBJ1-1
CASSNSGTEAFF
TGTGCCAGCAGCAACAGCGGCACTGAAGCTTTCTTT
>NA|NA|TRBV7-9|TRBJ2-1
CASSPRLRRGNEQFF
TGTGCCAGCAGCCCAAGACTTCGCCGAGGAAATGAGCAGTTCTTC
>NA|TRBD2|TRBV7-3|TRBJ2-1
CASSPTSLAGARYEQFF
TGTGCCAGCAGCCCGACCTCACTAGCGGGAGCCCGTTATGAGCAGTTCTTC
>NA|NA|TRBV6-2/TRBV6-3|TRBJ2-1
CASSLRNEQFF
TGTGCCAGCAGTTTGCGGAATGAGCAGTTCTTC
>NA|TRBD2|TRBV27|TRBJ2-2
CASSLSATSGINTGELFF
TGTGCCAGCAGTTTGTCCGCCACTAGCGGGATTAACACCGGGGAGCTGTTTTTT
>NA|NA|TRBV20-1|TRBJ2-1
CSARVGEGRFF
TGCAGTGCTAGAGTTGGGGAAGGGAGGTTCTTC
>NA|NA|TRBV7-6|TRBJ2-2
CATKGGGNTGELFF
TGTGCCACCAAGGGAGGGGGAAACACCGGGGAGCTGTTTTTT
>NA|TRBD2|TRBV4-2|TRBJ2-3
CASSQDGLAGNTDTQYF
TGTGCCAGCAGCCAAGATGGTCTAGCGGGAAACACAGATACGCAGTATTTT
>NA|NA|TRBV3-1/TRBV3-2|TRBJ1-3
CASSQDRGHSGNTIYF
TGTGCCAGCAGCCAAGATCGCGGTCATTCTGGAAACACCATATATTTT
>NA|NA|TRBV28|TRBJ1-4
CASSSGQLDEKLFF
TGTGCCAGCAGTTCGGGACAATTAGATGAAAAACTGTTTTTT
>few|TRBD2|TRBV6-2/TRBV6-3|TRBJ2-1
CASSYGRARFF
TGTGCCAGCAGTTACGGGAGGGCAAGGTTCTTC
>NA|TRBD1|TRBV27|TRBJ1-1
CASSLGQGGEAFF
TGTGCCAGCAGTTTGGGACAGGGTGGTGAAGCTTTCTTT
>NA|TRBD2|TRBV12-5|TRBJ2-1
CASGLIAGEVGAYNEQFF
TGTGCTAGTGGTTTAATAGCGGGAGAGGTGGGGGCTTACAATGAGCAGTTCTTC
>NA|NA|TRBV7-8|TRBJ2-6
CASTPGSGANVLTF
TGTGCCAGCACCCCCGGTTCTGGGGCCAACGTCCTGACTTTC
>NA|TRBD2|TRBV7-3|TRBJ2-2
CASSFRESGRGTGELFF
TGTGCCAGCAGCTTTAGGGAAAGCGGGAGGGGGACCGGGGAGCTGTTTTTT
>NA|NA|TRBV20-1|TRBJ2-5
CSAGETQYF
TGCAGCGCGGGAGAGACCCAGTACTTC
>NA|NA|TRBV4-2|TRBJ1-2
CASSQDRAVNYGYTF
TGTGCCAGCAGCCAAGATCGCGCTGTTAACTATGGCTACACCTTC
>NA|NA|TRBV27|TRBJ1-6
CASSTSGRGNSPLHF
TGTGCCAGCAGCACCTCTGGCAGGGGTAATTCACCCCTCCACTTT
>NA|NA|TRBV7-8|TRBJ2-6
CASSLVYSSRTSGANVLTF
TGTGCCAGCAGCTTAGTTTACAGTTCTCGAACCTCTGGGGCCAACGTCCTGACTTTC
>NA|NA|TRBV7-3|TRBJ2-5
CASSFRRTETQYF
TGTGCCAGCAGCTTCCGGAGGACAGAGACCCAGTACTTC
>NA|NA|TRBV6-5|TRBJ1-3
CASSYSLDSGNTIYF
TGTGCCAGCAGTTACTCTTTGGACAGTGGAAACACCATATATTTT
>NA|TRBD1|TRBV2|TRBJ1-3
CASNRGTGSSSGNTIYF
TGTGCCAGCAATCGCGGGACAGGGTCAAGCTCTGGAAACACCATATATTTT
>NA|NA|TRBV9|TRBJ2-3
CASSVAIEGPDTQYF
TGTGCCAGCAGCGTAGCAATTGAGGGCCCTGATACGCAGTATTTT
>few|NA|TRBV19|TRBJ2-1
CASSTSPGLPGNHNEQFF
TGTGCCAGTAGTACCAGCCCGGGACTCCCCGGCAACCACAATGAGCAGTTCTTC